Listed here are 7 T cell receptor beta chains from one sample, sequenced in a study of T-cell reconstitution after alpha-beta-depleted transplantation in children. Preparation of the TCRbeta library was carried out with unique molecular identifiers. Via MiXCR, TCRdb re-called the PCR reads, giving one row per CDR3 protein. The table lists about 1,000,000 distinct CDR3 sequences, about 31% of them singletons. The sample was PBMCs, mostly from graft donor cells, taken 360 days after TCRalphabeta/CD19-depleted stem cell transplant. These receptors came from a boy younger than two who had a stem cell transplant for SCID, so the T cells may come from the graft donor.

This clonotype was counted a few times. The chain combines TRBV7-3 with TRBJ2-3; TRBD1 is a possible D gene (6 bases). The CDR3 is made up of 14 amino acids. Trimming pared 5 bases from V and 1 base from J, leaving 10 bases between. Germline V CDR1 and CDR2: SGHTA, FQGTGA. The CDR3 reads CASSKGQRTDTQYF. Written as DNA, the CDR3 is TGTGCCAGCAGCAAAGGACAGCGCACAGATACGCAGTATTTT.

Only a few counts were recorded for this clonotype. The rearrangement uses TRBV28 and TRBJ2-3; TRBD2 is a possible D gene (6 bases). Germline CDR1 and CDR2: MDHEN and SYDVKM. CDR3 length: 17 amino acids. Trimming cost V 6 bases and J 2 bases, with 21 bases left between them. The CDR3 loop is CASSSVRDFVSTDTQYF. CDR3 sequence (DNA): TGTGCCAGCAGCTCAGTAAGGGACTTCGTTTCCACAGATACGCAGTATTTT.

This chain links TRBV29-1 with TRBJ2-7; D is possibly TRBD1 or TRBD2 (6 bases each). Per the germline V gene, CDR1 is SQVTM and CDR2 is ANQGSEA. V shed 7 bases and J shed 8 bases, with 24 bases lying between them. The CDR3 is made up of 14 amino acids. The CDR3 sequence: CSGEDPGAPRKQYF. The CDR3 DNA reads TGCAGCGGTGAGGACCCGGGGGCCCCAAGGAAGCAGTACTTC.

A few counts support this clonotype. This chain's CDR3 is CASSQQGPSFRSGANVLTF. DNA for the CDR3: TGTGCCAGCAGCCAACAGGGGCCCTCCTTCCGCTCTGGGGCCAACGTCCTGACTTTC. The rearrangement links TRBV7-3 to TRBJ2-6; 7 bases are a match to TRBD1. V was pared by 5 bases and J by 0 bases, with 13 bases of the junction left unmatched. Germline lookup yields CDR1 SGHTA and CDR2 FQGTGA. The CDR3 extends over 19 amino acids.

V gene TRBV4-2 combines with J gene TRBJ1-2; 7 nucleotides agree with TRBD1. CDR1 LGHNA and CDR2 YNFKEQ come from the germline V gene. The J segment lost 8 bases and the V segment lost 0 bases, leaving 12 bases of the junction unmatched. CDR3 length: 16 residues. This CDR3 reads CASSQDQGQGVRGYTF. The CDR3 nucleotides are TGTGCCAGCAGCCAAGATCAAGGGCAGGGGGTAAGGGGCTACACCTTC.

The chain recombines TRBV15 with TRBJ2-3; 9 positions agree with TRBD2. This CDR3 has 17 residues. The V and J ends lost 8 bases and 3 bases, in that order; junction bases with no gene match: 15. Looked up from germline, CDR1 is LNHNV and CDR2 is YYDKDF (reference sequence). CDR3 sequence (DNA): TGTGCCACCGAGGGTAGCGGGGGCCCAGGGGGGACAGATACGCAGTATTTT. The encoded protein is CATEGSGGPGGTDTQYF.

This chain links TRBV5-6 with TRBJ1-2, with D perhaps matching TRBD1 (5 bases). The CDR3 loop spans 12 amino acids. CDR1 is SGHDT, CDR2 YYEEEE, per germline. V was shortened by 5 bases and J by 3 bases, with 8 bases between the two germline ends. CDR3 coding DNA: TGTGCCAGCAGGGGGACTGACTATGGCTACACCTTC. Its translation: CASRGTDYGYTF.